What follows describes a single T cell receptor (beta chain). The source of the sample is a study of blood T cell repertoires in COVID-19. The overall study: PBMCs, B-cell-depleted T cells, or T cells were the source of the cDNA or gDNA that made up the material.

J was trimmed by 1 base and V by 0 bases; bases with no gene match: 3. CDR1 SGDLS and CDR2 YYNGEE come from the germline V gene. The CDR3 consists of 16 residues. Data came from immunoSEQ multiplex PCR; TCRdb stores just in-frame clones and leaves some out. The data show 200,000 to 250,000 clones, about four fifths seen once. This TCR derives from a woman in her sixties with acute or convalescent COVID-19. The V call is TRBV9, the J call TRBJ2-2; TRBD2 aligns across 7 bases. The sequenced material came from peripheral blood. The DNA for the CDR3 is TGTGCCAGCAGCGTAGTTTCTAGCGGGAACACCGGGGAGCTGTTTTTT. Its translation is CASSVVSSGNTGELFF.